This T cell receptor (beta chain) comes out of a study of blood T cell repertoires in COVID-19. TCRdb's table, derived via immunoSEQ multiplex PCR, lists solely in-frame clones and lacks some. The sample yields some 400,000 clones, around 87% seen once. This receptor was obtained from an older woman with COVID-19, enrolled during active disease. What was sequenced was peripheral blood.

CDR3 region: CASSPQGNYNQPQHF. As DNA, the CDR3 is TGTGCCAGCAGCCCGCAGGGTAATTACAATCAGCCCCAGCATTTT. V usage is TRBV7-2 and J usage is TRBJ1-5, with D maybe TRBD1 (5 bases). This CDR3 spans 15 amino acids. Germline V gives CDR1 SGHTA, CDR2 FQGNSA. V was pared by 5 bases and J by 3 bases, with 14 bases between.